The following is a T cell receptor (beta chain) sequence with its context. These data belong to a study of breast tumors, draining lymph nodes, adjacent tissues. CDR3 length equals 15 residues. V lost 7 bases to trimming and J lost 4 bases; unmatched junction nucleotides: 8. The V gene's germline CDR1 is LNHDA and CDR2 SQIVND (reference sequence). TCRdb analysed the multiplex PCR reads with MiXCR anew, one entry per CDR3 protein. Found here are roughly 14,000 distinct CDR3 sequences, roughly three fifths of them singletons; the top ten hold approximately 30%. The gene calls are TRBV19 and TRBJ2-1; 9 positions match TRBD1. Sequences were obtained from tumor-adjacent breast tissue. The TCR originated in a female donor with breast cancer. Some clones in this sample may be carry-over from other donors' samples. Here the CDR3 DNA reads TGTGCCAGTATGAGAGACAGGGGGAGTTACAATGAGCAGTTCTTC. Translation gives CASMRDRGSYNEQFF.